This T cell receptor (beta chain) was found in a study of STAT5B mutations in CD4+ large granular lymphocyte leukemia. This was a survey-level run. Assay: immunoSEQ multiplex PCR; the TCRdb copy retains only in-frame clones and omits some. The top ten clones hold about 2% of a sample with under 35,000 clones, approximately 67% of them seen once. This clone was detected once. The CDR3 sequence is 14 residues long. Trimming removed 8 bases at V and 2 bases at J, with 14 bases between. CDR1 is SGHAT and CDR2 is FQNNGV in the germline V gene. The chain combines TRBV11-2 with TRBJ2-3, with D possibly being TRBD2 (7 bases). Sequenced sample: CD4+ T cells from blood buffy coats. The source is a human donor in good health. CDR3 DNA sequence: TGTGCCAGCGCGGCGGGGGCGACCACAGATACGCAGTATTTT. It encodes CASAAGATTDTQYF.